This TCR beta chain is drawn from a study of immune heterogeneity within non-small cell lung tumors. Per germline, CDR1 MDHEN and CDR2 SYDVKM. The CDR3 is 13 amino acids. V was cut by 6 bases and J by 3 bases, with 11 bases left in between. Multiplex PCR amplified TCR beta CDR3 with 32 V and 13 J primers. MiXCR, run by TCRdb on the multiplex PCR reads, gives a single entry per CDR3 protein. Among some 15,000 distinct CDR3 sequences listed, approximately 30% were seen once. Template input was genomic DNA from bulk tumor (about 640 ng per sample). Biopsies, several per primary tumor and spaced far apart, were collected during surgery. With untreated, newly diagnosed non-small cell lung cancer, the patients went on to undergo curative surgery.

The sample taken for sequencing was lung tumor tissue. This clonotype originated in a woman between 45 and 60 years old with non-small cell lung cancer. V and J are TRBV28 and TRBJ1-1; D not certain. CDR3 in DNA: TGTGCCAGCAGCTATCATAGGGACACTGAAGCTTTCTTT. Its protein is CASSYHRDTEAFF.